These 25 T cell receptor beta chains were sequenced from one sample in a study of radiation and T cells in renal cell carcinoma. Only in-frame clones appear in the TCRdb table, and some are missing; sequencing was by immunoSEQ multiplex PCR. The sample lists 120,000 to 150,000 clones, 88% seen once, with 4.1% in the top ten. Time point meaning: baseline pretreatment blood. Specified treatment: 15 Gy SBRT to primary tumor, nephrectomy 4 weeks later. This material consisted of blood, taken from a patient whose treatment included radiotherapy and nephrectomy. Source of these receptors: a woman in her sixties or seventies with renal cell carcinoma.

In this sample, this clone turned up once. V and J are TRBV6-5 and TRBJ2-7; 11 bases fit TRBD1. There are 14 residues in the CDR3. From germline, CDR1 is MNHEY and CDR2 SVGAGI. With 5 bases clipped from V and 4 bases from J, the junction kept 4 bases outside the gene matches. The CDR3 coding sequence is TGTGCCAGCAGTACGGGACAGGGGGTTTACGAGCAGTACTTC. Translated, it gives CASSTGQGVYEQYF.

This chain joins TRBV4-2 and TRBJ2-3, with unresolved D. With 0 bases removed from V and 9 bases from J, the gap between germline ends came to 7 bases. The length of the CDR3 is 12 residues. CDR1 is LGHNA, CDR2 YNFKEQ, per germline. Here the CDR3 DNA reads TGTGCCAGCAGCCAAGATAGACGAACGCAGTATTTT. Translating gives CASSQDRRTQYF.

This clone was observed a handful of times. The rearrangement uses TRBV19 and TRBJ1-5; the D is unclear. Trimming removed 5 bases from V and 4 bases from J, with 9 bases in between. The CDR3 runs to 13 residues. The germline V gene has CDR1 LNHDA and CDR2 SQIVND (reference sequence). The CDR3 loop reads CASSVRENQPQHF. The CDR3 DNA reads as TGTGCCAGTAGTGTTAGGGAGAATCAGCCCCAGCATTTT.

The CDR3 sequence is CAWSALLAGSSTDTQYF. CDR3 nucleotides: TGTGCCTGGAGTGCTTTGCTAGCGGGGTCTAGCACAGATACGCAGTATTTT. V and J are TRBV30 and TRBJ2-3; 9 positions agree with TRBD2. Germline trimming cut 1 base from V and 0 bases from J; bases unmatched to any gene: 8. The CDR3 contains 17 residues. Germline loops: CDR1 GTSNPN, CDR2 SVGIG (reference sequence).

The J gene is TRBJ2-3, the V gene TRBV4-2; 8 bases are shared with TRBD2. The CDR3 sequence is 18 residues long. Trimming at V came to 1 base and at J to 2 bases, leaving 11 bases not matched to a gene. The germline gives CDR1 LGHNA, CDR2 YNFKEQ. The CDR3 spells CASSQGAPTSGHTDTQYF. The CDR3 nucleotides are TGTGCCAGCAGCCAAGGGGCCCCTACTAGCGGACACACAGATACGCAGTATTTT.

This clone turned up a few times. The V and J genes are TRBV7-9 and TRBJ2-5; 8 bases align to TRBD1. The CDR3 covers 16 residues. CDR1 is SEHNR and CDR2 is FQNEAQ in the germline V gene (reference sequence). Trimming at V came to 1 base and at J to 4 bases, leaving 8 bases not matched to a gene. The CDR3 DNA sequence: TGTGCCAGCAGCTTAGATATACAGGGGGTATTAGAGACCCAGTACTTC. It translates to CASSLDIQGVLETQYF.

This clone was seen a few times. The V call is TRBV27, the J call TRBJ1-1; tentative D call: TRBD1 (5 bases). Trimming stripped 2 bases from V and 5 bases from J, with 15 bases between. This CDR3 is 15 amino acids long. The V gene's germline CDR1 is MNHEY and CDR2 SMNVEV (reference sequence). The CDR3 loop reads CASSLGTGGMTEAFF. The DNA of the CDR3 is TGTGCCAGCAGTTTAGGAACGGGGGGAATGACTGAAGCTTTCTTT.

The V and J genes are TRBV5-1 and TRBJ1-2, with TRBD1 matching 10 bases. Germline-derived CDR1 and CDR2 are SGHRS and YFSETQ. After removal of 4 bases from V and 6 bases from J, the junction contained 6 bases not matched to a gene. The CDR3 length is 14 residues. The CDR3 coding sequence is TGCGCCAGCAGCCATGGGGGGACAGGGGATGGCTACACCTTC. Protein product: CASSHGGTGDGYTF.

V usage is TRBV23-1 and J usage is TRBJ1-6; no firm D call. TRBV23-1 is annotated as an ORF whose role is uncertain. Trimming pared 1 base from V and 4 bases from J, leaving 11 bases between. The CDR3 is made up of 16 amino acids. The CDR3 is CASSQLGCHYNSPLHF. Here the CDR3 DNA reads TGCGCCAGCAGTCAATTGGGGTGCCATTATAATTCACCCCTCCACTTT.

The chain is built from TRBV28 and TRBJ2-2; 11 bases agree with TRBD2. Germline values: CDR1 MDHEN, CDR2 SYDVKM. The junction had 8 bases not matched to a gene; V was cut back by 7 bases and J by 7 bases. The CDR3 is made up of 15 amino acids. The CDR3 protein is CASTITSGGSGELFF. DNA for the CDR3: TGTGCCAGCACCATTACTAGCGGGGGTAGCGGGGAGCTGTTTTTT.

The chain carries TRBV6-6 and TRBJ2-7, with 7 bases aligning to TRBD1. The junction had 1 base not matched to a gene; V was cut back by 4 bases and J by 4 bases. CDR3 length: 12 amino acids. Germline V gene data show CDR1 as MNHNY and CDR2 as SVGAGI (reference sequence). CDR3 amino acids: CASSWTGYEQYF. DNA of the CDR3: TGTGCCAGCAGTTGGACAGGTTACGAGCAGTACTTC.

This chain joins TRBV5-4 and TRBJ1-2, with D perhaps TRBD1 (6 bases). This CDR3 contains 16 residues. V was trimmed by 0 bases and J by 4 bases, leaving 16 bases between them. Germline V gene data show CDR1 as SGHNT and CDR2 as YYREEE (reference sequence). The CDR3 bases are TGTGCCAGCAGCTTGGGGGGTTTGAGGACAGCCTATGGCTACACCTTC. Translating gives CASSLGGLRTAYGYTF.

The genes are TRBV9 and TRBJ2-3; possibly TRBD2 for D (5 bases). Germline V CDR1 and CDR2: SGDLS, YYNGEE. There are 15 residues in the CDR3. V lost 4 bases to trimming and J lost 2 bases, with 14 bases between them. The CDR3 DNA is TGTGCCAGCAGCTTGAAACTAGGTTACACAGATACGCAGTATTTT. It encodes CASSLKLGYTDTQYF.

This sequence joins TRBV6-1 and TRBJ1-1; D might be TRBD1 (6 bases). Germline CDR1 and CDR2: MNHNS and SASEGT. The germline V and J ends were trimmed by 6 bases and 3 bases, with 11 bases remaining between them. This CDR3 has 13 amino acids. The DNA for the CDR3 is TGTGCCAGCAGGATACAGGGAGACACTGAAGCTTTCTTT. Translating gives CASRIQGDTEAFF.

The genes are TRBV2 and TRBJ1-4, with D uncertain. Trimming pared 5 bases from V and 1 base from J, leaving 8 bases between. Germline V gene lookup returns CDR1 SNHLY and CDR2 FYNNEI. This CDR3 region has 14 residues. The CDR3 DNA is TGTGCCAGCAGTATGGACCTAACTAATGAAAAACTGTTTTTT. Amino acid sequence: CASSMDLTNEKLFF.

The chain has TRBV9 and TRBJ2-2; a possible D gene is TRBD1 (6 bases). Germline V CDR1 and CDR2: SGDLS, YYNGEE. V was cut by 4 bases and J by 0 bases, with 13 bases left in between. The CDR3 covers 16 residues. In nucleotides, the CDR3 is TGTGCCAGCAGCCCAGGGACACCTCCGAACACCGGGGAGCTGTTTTTT. Residues: CASSPGTPPNTGELFF.

V and J are TRBV10-3 and TRBJ1-5, with D tentatively TRBD1 (6 bases). The CDR3 runs to 14 residues. V was pared by 5 bases and J by 3 bases, with 11 bases between. Germline V gene lookup returns CDR1 ENHRY and CDR2 SYGVKD. CDR3 nucleotides: TGTGCCATCAGTTCCAGGGGAGACAATCAGCCCCAGCATTTT. Protein sequence: CAISSRGDNQPQHF.

The chain uses TRBV7-2 and TRBJ2-5; the D call may be TRBD1 or TRBD2 (5 bases each). Germline assignment: CDR1 SGHTA and CDR2 FQGNSA. With 2 bases removed from V and 7 bases from J, the gap between germline ends came to 17 bases. This CDR3 has 15 amino acids. This CDR3 is CASSLRARSGGTQYF. CDR3 nucleotides: TGTGCCAGCAGCTTACGGGCTAGATCTGGGGGGACCCAGTACTTC.

J is TRBJ2-2 and V is TRBV11-3; 9 bases line up with TRBD1. V trimming: 5 bases; J trimming: 0 bases; junction bases outside the gene matches: 1. In germline, CDR1 is SGHNT, CDR2 YENEEA. The CDR3 is made up of 15 amino acids. The CDR3 DNA follows: TGTGCCAGCAGCCGGACAGGGGCGAACACCGGGGAGCTGTTTTTT. It translates to CASSRTGANTGELFF.

The genes are TRBV4-2 and TRBJ1-2; D unresolved. Between the trimmed V and J ends, which lost 1 base and 4 bases, there was a span of 10 bases. The CDR3 extends over 14 amino acids. In germline, CDR1 is LGHNA, CDR2 YNFKEQ. The CDR3 spells CASSQAGVSYGYTF. The CDR3 bases are TGTGCCAGCAGCCAAGCAGGAGTCAGCTATGGCTACACCTTC.

This chain connects TRBV6-1 to TRBJ1-5, with TRBD1 as a possible D gene (5 bases). The V end lost 6 bases, the J end lost 3 bases, and 15 bases lay between the germline ends. This CDR3 region has 15 residues. Germline loops: CDR1 MNHNS, CDR2 SASEGT. The CDR3 nucleotides read TGTGCCAGCAGGGAACAGGTGTATACCAATCAGCCCCAGCATTTT. Translated, it gives CASREQVYTNQPQHF.

This chain connects TRBV28 to TRBJ1-4, with D possibly matching TRBD1 (6 bases). V was clipped by 4 bases and J by 6 bases, with 12 bases between them. This CDR3 is built from 14 residues. Germline V lookup: CDR1 MDHEN, CDR2 SYDVKM. The CDR3 protein is CASSSRTADEKLFF. CDR3 DNA sequence: TGTGCCAGCAGTTCAAGGACAGCTGATGAAAAACTGTTTTTT.

V usage is TRBV18 and J usage is TRBJ1-1; tentatively, D is TRBD1 (6 bases). This CDR3 comprises 20 residues. Germline values: CDR1 KGHSH, CDR2 LQKENI. Trimming shortened V by 6 bases and J by 0 bases, and 29 bases separated the two germline ends. The CDR3 DNA sequence: TGTGCCAGCTCCAGAAGCGGCCAGGGGAGGGTGGTACCGATGAACACTGAAGCTTTCTTT. Protein product: CASSRSGQGRVVPMNTEAFF.

This clone was seen just once. The chain has TRBV6-1 and TRBJ2-7; 7 bases agree with TRBD1. The CDR3 contains 14 residues. V dropped 5 bases and J dropped 2; count of bases not matched to a gene: 6. Per the germline V gene, CDR1 is MNHNS and CDR2 is SASEGT. CDR3 DNA: TGTGCCAGCAGTACCCCGCAGGGGGCCTACGAGCAGTACTTC. It yields the protein CASSTPQGAYEQYF.

The chain is built from TRBV7-2 and TRBJ2-5; 12 bases match TRBD2. J lost 14 bases, V lost 5 bases, and 12 bases had no gene match. The CDR3 loop spans 14 amino acids. Germline V CDR1 and CDR2: SGHTA, FQGNSA. The CDR3 spells CASSRDRTSGKNYF. CDR3 nucleotide sequence: TGTGCCAGCAGCCGCGACAGGACTAGCGGGAAAAATTACTTC.